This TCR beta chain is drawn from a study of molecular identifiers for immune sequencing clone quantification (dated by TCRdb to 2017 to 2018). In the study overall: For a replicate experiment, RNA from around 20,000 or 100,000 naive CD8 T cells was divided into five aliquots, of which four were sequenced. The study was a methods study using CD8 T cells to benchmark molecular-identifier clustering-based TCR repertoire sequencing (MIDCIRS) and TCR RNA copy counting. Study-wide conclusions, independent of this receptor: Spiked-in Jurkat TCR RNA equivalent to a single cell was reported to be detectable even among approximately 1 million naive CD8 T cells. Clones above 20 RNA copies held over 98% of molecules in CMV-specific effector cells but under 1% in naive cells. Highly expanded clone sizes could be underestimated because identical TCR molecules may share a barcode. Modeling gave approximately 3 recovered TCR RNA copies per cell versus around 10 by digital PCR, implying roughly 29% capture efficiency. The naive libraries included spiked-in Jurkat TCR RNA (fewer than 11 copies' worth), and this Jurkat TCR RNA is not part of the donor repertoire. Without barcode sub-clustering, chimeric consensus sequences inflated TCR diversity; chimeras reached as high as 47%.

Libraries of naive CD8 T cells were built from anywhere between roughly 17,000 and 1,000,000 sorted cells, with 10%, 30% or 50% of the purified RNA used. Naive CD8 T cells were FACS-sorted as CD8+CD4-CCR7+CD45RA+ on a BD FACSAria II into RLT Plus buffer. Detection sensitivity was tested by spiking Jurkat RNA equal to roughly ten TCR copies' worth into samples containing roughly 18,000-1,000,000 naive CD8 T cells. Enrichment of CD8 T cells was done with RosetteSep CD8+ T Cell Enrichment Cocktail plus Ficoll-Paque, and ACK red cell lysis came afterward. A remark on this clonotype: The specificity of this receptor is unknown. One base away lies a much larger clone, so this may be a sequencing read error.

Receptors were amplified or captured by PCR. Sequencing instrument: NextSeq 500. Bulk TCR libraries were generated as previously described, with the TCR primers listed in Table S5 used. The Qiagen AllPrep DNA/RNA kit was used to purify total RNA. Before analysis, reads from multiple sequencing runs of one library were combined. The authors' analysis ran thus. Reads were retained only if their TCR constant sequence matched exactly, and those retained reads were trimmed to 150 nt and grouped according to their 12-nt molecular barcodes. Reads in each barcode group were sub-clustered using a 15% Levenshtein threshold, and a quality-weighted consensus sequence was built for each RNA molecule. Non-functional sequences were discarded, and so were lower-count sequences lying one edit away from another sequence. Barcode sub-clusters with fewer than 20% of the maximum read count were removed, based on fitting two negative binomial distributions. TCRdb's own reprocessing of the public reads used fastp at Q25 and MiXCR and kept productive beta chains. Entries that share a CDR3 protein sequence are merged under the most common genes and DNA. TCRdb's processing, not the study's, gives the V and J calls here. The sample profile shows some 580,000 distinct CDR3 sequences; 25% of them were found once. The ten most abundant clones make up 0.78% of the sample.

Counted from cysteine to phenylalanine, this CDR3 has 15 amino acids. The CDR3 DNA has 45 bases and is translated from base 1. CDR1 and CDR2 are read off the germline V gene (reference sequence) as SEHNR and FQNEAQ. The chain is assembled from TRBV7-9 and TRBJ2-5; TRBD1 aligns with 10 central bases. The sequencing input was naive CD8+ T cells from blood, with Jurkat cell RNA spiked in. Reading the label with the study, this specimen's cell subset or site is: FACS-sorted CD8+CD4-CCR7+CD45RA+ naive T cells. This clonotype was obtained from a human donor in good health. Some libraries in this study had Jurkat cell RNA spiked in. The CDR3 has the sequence CASSLGQGAGEPQYF. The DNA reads TGTGCCAGCAGCTTAGGACAGGGGGCCGGAGAGCCCCAGTACTTC. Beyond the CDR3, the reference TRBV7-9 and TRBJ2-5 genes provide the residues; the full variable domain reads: DTGVSQNPRHKITKRGQNVTFRCDPISEHNRLYWYRQTLGQGPEFLTYFQNEAQLEKSRLLSDRFSAERPKGSFSTLEIQRTEQGDSAMYLCASSLGQGAGEPQYFGPGTRLLVL.